Below, 9 T cell receptor beta chains from the same sample are listed, as sequenced in a study of blood T cells in healthy people across ages. A second PCR of about 7 to 11 cycles used a sample-barcoded 5' primer and a J-beta primer mix. Each CDR3 protein is one row after TCRdb ran MiXCR on the 5' RACE reads. The data contain about a million distinct CDR3 sequences, roughly two fifths of them singletons. Material: blood. Receptors originate from a man younger than 30 in good health.

This chain joins TRBV6-2 or TRBV6-3 and TRBJ1-1; TRBD1 matches at 7 bases. The CDR3 totals 13 residues. The ends lost 6 bases at V and 7 bases at J; junction bases unmatched: 8. Germline V gene sequence: CDR1 MNHEY, CDR2 SVGEGT. The CDR3 here is CASSPLGTDEAFF. The CDR3, as DNA: TGTGCCAGCAGCCCTCTAGGGACAGATGAAGCTTTCTTT.

The chain couples TRBV28 to TRBJ1-1, with no clear D. Germline CDR1 and CDR2: MDHEN and SYDVKM. This CDR3 is built from 13 residues. The V gene lost 6 bases and the J gene lost 2 bases, with 10 bases spanning the gap. The CDR3 sequence is CASRVPGNTEAFF. CDR3 DNA: TGTGCCAGCAGAGTTCCCGGTAACACTGAAGCTTTCTTT. The full variable domain, its missing parts supplied by reference TRBV28 and TRBJ1-1, is DVKVTQSSRYLVKRTGEKVFLECVQDMDHENMFWYRQDPGLGLRLIYFSYDVKMKEKGDIPEGYSVSREKKERFSLILESASTNQTSMYLCASRVPGNTEAFFGQGTRLTVV.

The chain combines TRBV6-6 with TRBJ1-2, with 8 nucleotides matching TRBD1. The length of the CDR3 is 17 residues. After removal of 2 bases from V and 1 base from J, the junction contained 9 bases not matched to a gene. CDR1 MNHNY and CDR2 SVGAGI come from the germline V gene (reference sequence). The CDR3 sequence is CASSYPPDRALNYGYTF. CDR3 sequence (DNA): TGTGCCAGCAGTTACCCCCCGGACAGGGCGCTTAACTATGGCTACACCTTC.

This clonotype came up a few times. CDR3 nucleotides: TGTGCCACCAGTGATTCTAGGAGTACCTCCTACGAGCAGTACTTC. It codes for CATSDSRSTSYEQYF. This rearrangement joins TRBV24-1 to TRBJ2-7, with D unclear. In germline, CDR1 is KGHDR, CDR2 SFDVKD. Deletions cut 2 bases from V and 0 bases from J, with 10 bases between. The CDR3 sequence is 15 residues long.

The V call is TRBV7-3, the J call TRBJ1-1; weak D call: TRBD1 (5 bases). Trimming removed 0 bases at V and 11 bases at J, with 16 bases between. CDR1 SGHTA and CDR2 FQGTGA come from the germline V gene. The CDR3 loop spans 14 amino acids. Here the CDR3 reads CASSLTRDGKEAFF. The CDR3 DNA reads TGTGCCAGCAGCTTAACCCGGGACGGAAAGGAGGCTTTCTTT.

V gene TRBV5-1 combines with J gene TRBJ1-2, with 8 bases aligning to TRBD1. The CDR3 has 13 amino acids. Germline V CDR1 and CDR2: SGHRS, YFSETQ. J gave up 7 bases and V 4 bases, and 6 bases lay outside the gene matches. The CDR3 nucleotides read TGCGCCAGCAGCGACGGGACAGGTGCTGGCTACACCTTC. Protein product: CASSDGTGAGYTF.

The chain carries TRBV20-1 and TRBJ2-1; D is unclear. Germline V gives CDR1 DFQATT, CDR2 SNEGSKA (reference sequence). V dropped 4 bases and J dropped 0 bases, with 10 bases sitting between them. The CDR3 extends over 14 amino acids. The DNA for the CDR3 is TGCAGTGCTATGGGGTCGGGCTCCTACAATGAGCAGTTCTTC. Protein sequence: CSAMGSGSYNEQFF.

About this clonotype itself: Germline and junction disagree at one end, which may indicate a read error. The chain links TRBV6-5 to TRBJ2-5, with a possible D match to TRBD1 (5 bases). The CDR3 is 13 amino acids. Germline-derived CDR1 and CDR2 are MNHEY and SVGAGI. CDR3 DNA sequence: TGTGCCAGCAGTTACTCGGGGCAAGAGACCCGGTACTTC. Translating gives CASSYSGQETRYF.

At least ten counts were recorded for this clonotype. The V and J genes are TRBV7-2 and TRBJ2-7; D possibly corresponds to TRBD2 (6 bases). Trimming removed 5 bases at V and 2 bases at J, with 16 bases between. The germline gives CDR1 SGHTA, CDR2 FQGNSA. This CDR3 contains 15 residues. CDR3 in amino acids: CASSNPLAATYEQYF. The CDR3 DNA reads as TGTGCCAGCAGCAATCCACTAGCAGCTACCTACGAGCAGTACTTC.